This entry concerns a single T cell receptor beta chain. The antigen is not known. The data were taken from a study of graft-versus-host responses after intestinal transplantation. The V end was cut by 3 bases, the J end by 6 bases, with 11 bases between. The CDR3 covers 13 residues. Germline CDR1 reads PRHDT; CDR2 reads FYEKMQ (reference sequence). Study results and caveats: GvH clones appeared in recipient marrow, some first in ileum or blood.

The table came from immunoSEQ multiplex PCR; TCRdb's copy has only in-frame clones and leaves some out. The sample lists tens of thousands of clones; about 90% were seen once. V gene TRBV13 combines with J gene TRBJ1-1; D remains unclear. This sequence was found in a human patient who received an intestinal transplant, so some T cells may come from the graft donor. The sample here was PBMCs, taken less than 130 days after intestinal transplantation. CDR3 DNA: TGTGCCAGCAGCTTGCGAACGGCCGCTGAAGCTTTCTTT. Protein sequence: CASSLRTAAEAFF.